This record concerns one T cell receptor (beta chain) sequence. CD45RO-negative, CCR7-positively selected cells formed the naive CD8 fraction, excluding terminally differentiated effector memory CD45RA+ cells. None of the donors, who were healthy HIV-negative adults, had recently had acute infections or vaccinations. These data are taken from a study of shared clonotypes between healthy human individuals. CDR1 SGHRS and CDR2 YFSETQ come from the germline V gene. The length of the CDR3 is 15 residues. Unmatched junction bases numbered 10, after V lost 4 bases and J lost 5 bases. Assay used: immunoSEQ multiplex PCR; TCRdb lists only in-frame clones, some missing. The profile shows more than 500,000 clones, 90% to 95% of them singletons.

The source material was naive CD8+ T cells sorted from blood. The chain is built from TRBV5-1 and TRBJ2-7; 9 nucleotides line up with TRBD1. The clonotype comes from a woman between 25 and 40 years old in good health. In DNA, the CDR3 is TGCGCCAGCAGCCCACCGGGACAGGGTTACCACGAGCAGTACTTC. Its protein product is CASSPPGQGYHEQYF. The full variable domain, completed using reference TRBV5-1 and TRBJ2-7, is KAGVTQTPRYLIKTRGQQVTLSCSPISGHRSVSWYQQTPGQGLQFLFEYFSETQRNKGNFPGRFSGRQFSNSRSEMNVSTLELGDSALYLCASSPPGQGYHEQYFGPGTRLTVT.